One and the same sample provided the 32 T cell receptor beta chains below, sequenced in a study of cytomegalovirus exposure and HLA in healthy donors. Both 60 Vbeta primers and 13 Jbeta primers went into the PCR. Only in-frame clones appear in the TCRdb table, and some are missing; sequencing was by immunoSEQ multiplex PCR. This sample has 140,000 to 150,000 clones; around 72% occur once, and the top ten carry approximately 2.1%. The material sequenced was PBMCs. Receptor source: a man between 35 and 55 years old in good health and CMV-seronegative.

J is TRBJ1-1 and V is TRBV25-1; D unresolved. The CDR3 loop spans 15 amino acids. V dropped 1 base and J dropped 7 bases, with 16 bases sitting between them. Germline V CDR1 and CDR2: MGHDK, SYGVNS. This CDR3 is CASSELVFGESEAFF. The CDR3 DNA reads TGTGCCAGCAGTGAATTGGTCTTCGGAGAGAGTGAAGCTTTCTTT. Full variable domain (missing parts from reference TRBV25-1 and TRBJ1-1): EADIYQTPRYLVIGTGKKITLECSQTMGHDKMYWYQQDPGMELHLIHYSYGVNSTEKGDLSSESTVSRIRTEHFPLTLESARPSHTSQYLCASSELVFGESEAFFGQGTRLTVV.

This clone has a handful of counts. The rearrangement uses TRBV5-1 and TRBJ2-5; D may be TRBD1 (5 bases). TRBJ2-7 explains the end of the DNA better; the J call may be wrong. The CDR3 runs 15 residues. Germline CDR1 is SGHRS and CDR2 is YFSETQ. CDR3 residues: CASSLTGPGSYEQYF. DNA for the CDR3: TGCGCCAGCAGCTTAACAGGTCCAGGGTCCTACGAGCAGTACTTC.

This sequence joins TRBV5-1 and TRBJ1-6; D gene unclear. V was clipped by 0 bases and J by 0 bases, with 4 bases between them. The CDR3 runs 15 residues. Germline V gene lookup returns CDR1 SGHRS and CDR2 YFSETQ. The CDR3 nucleotides are TGCGCCAGCAGCTTGGTATCCTCCTATAATTCACCCCTCCACTTT. It yields the protein CASSLVSSYNSPLHF.

V usage is TRBV5-5 and J usage is TRBJ2-1, with D perhaps TRBD2 (6 bases). This CDR3 has 15 amino acids. Germline CDR1 is SGHKS and CDR2 is YYEKEE (reference sequence). V lost 6 bases and J lost 0, with 13 bases in between. Here the CDR3 DNA reads TGTGCCAGCATCATAGCGGACTACTCCTACAATGAGCAGTTCTTC. This gives the protein CASIIADYSYNEQFF. The full variable domain, in which reference TRBV5-5 and TRBJ2-1 provide the parts outside the CDR3, is DAGVTQSPTHLIKTRGQQVTLRCSPISGHKSVSWYQQVLGQGPQFIFQYYEKEERGRGNFPDRFSARQFPNYSSELNVNALLLGDSALYLCASIIADYSYNEQFFGPGTRLTVL.

V is TRBV2 and J is TRBJ2-7; no reliable D call. Trimming shortened V by 4 bases and J by 5 bases, and 15 bases separated the two germline ends. CDR3 length: 14 amino acids. CDR1 and CDR2 (germline): SNHLY, FYNNEI. CDR3 loop: CASSATFEVHEQYF. Written as DNA, the CDR3 is TGTGCCAGCAGTGCCACTTTTGAGGTCCACGAGCAGTACTTC. Complete variable domain (other parts from reference TRBV2 and TRBJ2-7): EPEVTQTPSHQVTQMGQEVILRCVPISNHLYFYWYRQILGQKVEFLVSFYNNEISEKSEIFDDQFSVERPDGSNFTLKIRSTKLEDSAMYFCASSATFEVHEQYFGPGTRLTVT.

V and J are TRBV10-1 and TRBJ1-1, with D possibly TRBD1 on 6 matching bases. The CDR3 covers 13 residues. The germline V gene has CDR1 WNHNN and CDR2 SYGVQD (reference sequence). V gave up 3 bases and J gave up 12 bases, with 17 bases separating them. This CDR3 is CASSDTNQGTTFF. CDR3 nucleotides: TGCGCCAGCAGTGACACAAACCAGGGGACGACTTTCTTT.

The CDR3 loop is CASSFASGGNEQFF. DNA of the CDR3: TGTGCCAGCAGCTTTGCTAGCGGGGGAAATGAGCAGTTCTTC. The chain is built from TRBV13 and TRBJ2-1, with 10 bases lining up with TRBD2. The germline CDR1 and CDR2 sequences are PRHDT and FYEKMQ (reference sequence). This CDR3 is built from 14 residues. Trimming at V came to 3 bases and at J to 7 bases, leaving 3 bases not matched to a gene.

This clone has a handful of counts. V and J are TRBV6-5 and TRBJ2-2, with D possibly TRBD1 on 5 matching bases. Looked up from germline, CDR1 is MNHEY and CDR2 is SVGAGI. The CDR3 totals 14 residues. V lost 2 bases and J lost 6, with 10 bases in between. The CDR3 coding sequence is TGTGCCAGCAGTTACCGACAGAGAGCCGGGGAGCTGTTTTTT. Residues: CASSYRQRAGELFF.

This chain joins TRBV19 and TRBJ1-2; TRBD1 is a possible D gene (6 bases). V was clipped by 3 bases and J by 1 base, with 9 bases between them. Per the germline V gene, CDR1 is LNHDA and CDR2 is SQIVND (reference sequence). There are 14 residues in the CDR3. Here the CDR3 reads CASSMRRGNYGYTF. CDR3 bases: TGTGCCAGTAGTATGCGCAGGGGTAACTATGGCTACACCTTC.

This clone has only a few counts. V and J are TRBV7-9 and TRBJ1-2; TRBD1 might be the D (6 bases). The V gene's germline CDR1 is SEHNR and CDR2 FQNEAQ (reference sequence). V lost 5 bases and J 7 bases, leaving 14 bases between the germline ends. This CDR3 contains 13 residues. The CDR3 nucleotides read TGTGCCAGCAGCCTAACAGGGCTCGTTGGCTACACCTTC. As protein: CASSLTGLVGYTF.

The V and J genes are TRBV19 and TRBJ1-1, with D perhaps TRBD1 (6 bases). The germline V and J ends were trimmed by 5 bases and 5 bases, with 12 bases remaining between them. CDR1 and CDR2 from the germline V gene are LNHDA and SQIVND (reference sequence). The CDR3 contains 13 residues. The CDR3 DNA follows: TGTGCCAGTAGTGAGGGGGGGAGGACTGAAGCTTTCTTT. This gives the protein CASSEGGRTEAFF.

V usage is TRBV5-1 and J usage is TRBJ2-7, with D possibly TRBD2 on 6 matching bases. The CDR3 contains 15 residues. Germline assignment: CDR1 SGHRS and CDR2 YFSETQ. V was trimmed by 1 base and J by 2 bases, leaving 13 bases between them. CDR3 sequence (DNA): TGCGCCAGCAGCTTGATCAGGGAGGCTACCTACGAGCAGTACTTC. This codes for CASSLIREATYEQYF.

The chain uses TRBV5-6 and TRBJ2-7; D gene ambiguous. V lost 0 bases and J lost 7, with 11 bases in between. Germline-derived CDR1 and CDR2 are SGHDT and YYEEEE. The CDR3 has 13 residues. CDR3 in DNA: TGTGCCAGCAGCTTGGGACTTGTCGAGGAGCAGTACTTC. It encodes CASSLGLVEEQYF. The whole variable domain, remainder taken from reference TRBV5-6 and TRBJ2-7, is DAGVTQSPTHLIKTRGQQVTLRCSPKSGHDTVSWYQQALGQGPQFIFQYYEEEERQRGNFPDRFSGHQFPNYSSELNVNALLLGDSALYLCASSLGLVEEQYFGPGTRLTVT.

The chain couples TRBV7-2 to TRBJ1-3, with 12 nucleotides matching TRBD1. The CDR3 consists of 18 residues. Trimming removed 2 bases from V and 0 bases from J; junction bases left unmatched: 5. Germline V gene lookup returns CDR1 SGHTA and CDR2 FQGNSA. The CDR3 bases are TGTGCCAGCAGCTTATGGGACAGGGGGCTAGGCTCTGGAAACACCATATATTTT. It codes for CASSLWDRGLGSGNTIYF.

The chain has TRBV9 and TRBJ1-1, with TRBD1 as a possible D gene (6 bases). Germline V gene data show CDR1 as SGDLS and CDR2 as YYNGEE. V was shortened by 0 bases and J by 5 bases, with 11 bases between the two germline ends. The CDR3 has 14 residues. In nucleotides, the CDR3 is TGTGCCAGCAGCGTAGCGGGGGGCGAGACTGAAGCTTTCTTT. This encodes CASSVAGGETEAFF.

This clone was counted once. The genes are TRBV19 and TRBJ2-7, with 9 bases aligning to TRBD2. V was clipped by 6 bases and J by 3 bases; unmatched bases: 6. Germline V gene sequence: CDR1 LNHDA, CDR2 SQIVND (reference sequence). The CDR3 is 14 residues long. The CDR3 DNA follows: TGTGCCAGTAGAGGGCTAGCGGGAAACTACGAGCAGTACTTC. Protein: CASRGLAGNYEQYF.

This clone was seen more than once but under ten times. For the CDR3, the DNA is TGTGCCAGCAGAACCCCTATGGGCCGCTCTGGAAACACCATATATTTT. The encoded protein is CASRTPMGRSGNTIYF. V usage is TRBV7-9 and J usage is TRBJ1-3, with D hard to call. The CDR3 runs 16 residues. Trimming took 6 bases from V and 0 from J, leaving 15 bases between them. CDR1 and CDR2 from the germline V gene are SEHNR and FQNEAQ (reference sequence). Drawing the rest from reference TRBV7-9 and TRBJ1-3, the complete variable domain is DTGVSQNPRHKITKRGQNVTFRCDPISEHNRLYWYRQTLGQGPEFLTYFQNEAQLEKSRLLSDRFSAERPKGSFSTLEIQRTEQGDSAMYLCASRTPMGRSGNTIYFGEGSWLTVV.

The CDR3 coding sequence is TGTGCCAGCAGCAATACGACAGGGGGCTACTATGGCTACACCTTC. This sequence encodes CASSNTTGGYYGYTF. This chain connects TRBV7-8 to TRBJ1-2, with 10 positions matching TRBD1. CDR3 size: 15 residues. Germline CDR1 is SGHVS and CDR2 is FQNEAQ. V was clipped by 5 bases and J by 3 bases; unmatched bases: 6.

V gene TRBV5-1 combines with J gene TRBJ2-5; 14 bases agree with TRBD2. The CDR3 length is 18 residues. Germline CDR1 is SGHRS and CDR2 is YFSETQ. Germline trimming cut 0 bases from V and 4 bases from J; bases unmatched to any gene: 8. The CDR3 sequence is CASSLERGLAGEGETQYF. CDR3 sequence (DNA): TGCGCCAGCAGCTTGGAGAGGGGACTAGCGGGAGAGGGAGAGACCCAGTACTTC.

The chain is built from TRBV19 and TRBJ1-5; D may be TRBD1 (6 bases). There are 14 residues in the CDR3. With 4 bases removed from V and 6 bases from J, the gap between germline ends came to 13 bases. Germline CDR1 reads LNHDA; CDR2 reads SQIVND (reference sequence). The chain's CDR3 is CASSTGVYAQPQHF. CDR3 coding DNA: TGTGCCAGTAGTACAGGGGTCTACGCTCAGCCCCAGCATTTT.

Here the CDR3 DNA reads TGTGCCAGCGCGTTTGACAGGGCTCAAGAGACCCAGTACTTC. It encodes CASAFDRAQETQYF. The chain has TRBV10-3 and TRBJ2-5; 7 nucleotides match TRBD1. Per germline, CDR1 ENHRY and CDR2 SYGVKD. There are 14 residues in the CDR3. The junction had 10 bases not matched to a gene; V was cut back by 10 bases and J by 2 bases.

This sequence joins TRBV29-1 and TRBJ2-1, with TRBD1 matching over 10 bases. CDR1 is SQVTM and CDR2 is ANQGSEA in the germline V gene. The CDR3 has 15 residues. V was pared by 0 bases and J by 6 bases, with 5 bases of the junction left unmatched. CDR3 DNA: TGCAGCGTTGAAGAAAGAGGGACAGGGGTCAATGAGCAGTTCTTC. Translated: CSVEERGTGVNEQFF.

This clone was observed once. V is TRBV7-6 and J is TRBJ2-5, with 9 positions matching TRBD2. The length of the CDR3 is 14 residues. Germline V lookup: CDR1 SGHVS, CDR2 FNYEAQ. Trimming cost V 3 bases and J 2 bases; bases outside gene matches: 1. The CDR3 reads CASSFSGGQETQYF. The CDR3, as DNA: TGTGCCAGCAGCTTTAGCGGGGGTCAAGAGACCCAGTACTTC.

The chain employs TRBV7-2 and TRBJ2-1, with 12 bases aligning to TRBD2. Germline V gene sequence: CDR1 SGHTA, CDR2 FQGNSA. The J segment lost 7 bases and the V segment lost 1 base, leaving 2 bases of the junction unmatched. The CDR3 has 15 amino acids. The CDR3 bases are TGTGCCAGCAGCTTAGGAACTAGCGGGAGGAATGAGCAGTTCTTC. Translating it yields CASSLGTSGRNEQFF.

This chain joins TRBV5-1 and TRBJ2-5, with D perhaps TRBD2 (5 bases). Germline CDR1 SGHRS, CDR2 YFSETQ. V dropped 4 bases and J dropped 1 base, with 11 bases sitting between them. The CDR3 runs 14 residues. CDR3 sequence (DNA): TGCGCCAGCAGCATAGGACTCCGCCAAGAGACCCAGTACTTC. Protein: CASSIGLRQETQYF.

The chain uses TRBV2 and TRBJ2-5; 7 bases line up with TRBD2. This CDR3 has 15 residues. In germline, CDR1 is SNHLY, CDR2 FYNNEI. Trimming removed 8 bases from V and 4 bases from J; junction bases left unmatched: 13. CDR3 nucleotide sequence: TGTGCCAGCGGGGACGGCGGGAGTCGTGGAGAGACCCAGTACTTC. Translating it yields CASGDGGSRGETQYF.

The genes are TRBV10-2 and TRBJ2-7; maybe TRBD2 (6 bases). Trimming took 5 bases from V and 7 from J, leaving 12 bases between them. Germline V gene lookup returns CDR1 WSHSY and CDR2 SAAADI. The CDR3 length is 12 residues. CDR3 protein: CASSLGGLEQYF. As DNA, the CDR3 is TGCGCCAGCAGTCTCGGGGGATTGGAGCAGTACTTC.

This chain connects TRBV6-6 to TRBJ2-7, with D perhaps matching TRBD2 (5 bases). Looked up from germline, CDR1 is MNHNY and CDR2 is SVGAGI (reference sequence). V lost 6 bases and J lost 2, with 14 bases in between. The CDR3 covers 14 residues. CDR3 protein: CASRSAGTTYEQYF. The CDR3, as DNA: TGTGCCAGCAGGTCGGCGGGCACAACCTACGAGCAGTACTTC.

The chain joins TRBV14 to TRBJ2-7; D is unresolved. Trimming took 3 bases from V and 4 from J, leaving 4 bases between them. Germline-derived CDR1 and CDR2 are SGHDN and FVKESK. The CDR3 spans 11 residues. The chain's CDR3 is CASSHSYEQYF. CDR3 nucleotides: TGTGCCAGCAGCCACTCGTACGAGCAGTACTTC.

There are a few counts of this clone. The chain joins TRBV10-3 to TRBJ2-1; the match to TRBD1 covers 9 bases. This CDR3 spans 14 amino acids. Trimming at V came to 6 bases and at J to 8 bases, leaving 8 bases not matched to a gene. The germline V gene has CDR1 ENHRY and CDR2 SYGVKD. The chain's CDR3 is CAISAGTGSDEQFF. The CDR3 DNA is TGTGCCATCAGCGCCGGGACAGGGAGTGATGAGCAGTTCTTC.

V gene TRBV19 combines with J gene TRBJ2-7, with TRBD2 as a possible D gene (7 bases). Germline V gene lookup returns CDR1 LNHDA and CDR2 SQIVND (reference sequence). The CDR3 sequence is 15 residues long. Trimming pared 6 bases from V and 5 bases from J, leaving 20 bases between. The CDR3 DNA reads TGTGCCAGTAGCGAGGGGGGGCGCTTGACTCACGAGCAGTACTTC. This codes for CASSEGGRLTHEQYF.

This clone occurred a few times. Additional DNA sequences in this sample encode the identical CDR3. The chain combines TRBV15 with TRBJ2-7, with a tentative D call TRBD2 (5 bases). The CDR3 runs to 14 residues. The V and J ends lost 0 bases and 2 bases respectively, with 8 bases between them. Germline-derived CDR1 and CDR2 are LNHNV and YYDKDF (reference sequence). The CDR3 sequence: CATSRDRGPYEQYF. CDR3 bases: TGTGCCACCAGCAGAGATCGCGGGCCCTACGAGCAGTACTTC.